These 17 T cell receptor beta chains share one sample of origin, sequenced in a study of cytomegalovirus exposure and HLA in healthy donors. Repertoires were generated with immunoSEQ multiplex PCR, while TCRdb's copy carries only in-frame clones and drops some. The sample carries 150,000 to 200,000 clones, around four fifths recorded once. The sample was PBMCs. Receptor source: a man in his late teens or twenties in good health and CMV-seropositive.

The chain recombines TRBV5-1 with TRBJ1-1; 8 positions agree with TRBD1. Losses at the gene ends were 2 bases for V and 6 bases for J; bases not matched to a gene: 6. Germline V gene data show CDR1 as SGHRS and CDR2 as YFSETQ. The CDR3 sequence is 14 residues long. CDR3 coding DNA: TGCGCCAGCAGCTTCAGGGGGCGGTTTGCTGAAGCTTTCTTT. Protein product: CASSFRGRFAEAFF.

This chain links TRBV2 with TRBJ2-2; TRBD1 matches 7 bases. Trimming cost V 4 bases and J 11 bases; bases outside gene matches: 13. CDR1 is SNHLY, CDR2 FYNNEI, per germline. CDR3 length equals 15 residues. CDR3 in DNA: TGTGCCAGCAGTGGCGACTCCGGGACAGATACCGAGCTGTTTTTT. It codes for CASSGDSGTDTELFF.

This clone was seen only a few times. The rearrangement joins TRBV27 to TRBJ2-7, with a weak D call TRBD1 (6 bases). Germline V gene data show CDR1 as MNHEY and CDR2 as SMNVEV (reference sequence). The CDR3 runs 13 residues. Trimming took 6 bases from V and 3 from J, leaving 12 bases between them. CDR3 in DNA: TGTGCCAGCAGAAATGGACAGAACTACGAGCAGTACTTC. Translation gives CASRNGQNYEQYF.

The genes are TRBV7-9 and TRBJ2-7; a weak D match, TRBD2 (5 bases). V shed 0 bases and J shed 5 bases, with 8 bases lying between them. This CDR3 is 13 amino acids long. Germline CDR1 and CDR2: SEHNR and FQNEAQ (reference sequence). The chain's CDR3 is CASSLAGDNEQYF. The DNA of the CDR3 is TGTGCCAGCAGCTTAGCGGGAGACAACGAGCAGTACTTC.

The gene calls are TRBV21-1 and TRBJ2-7; TRBD2 is the table's D call and was not checked against the DNA. TRBV21-1 is deemed a pseudogene. The CDR3 extends over 14 amino acids. CDR3 coding DNA: TGTGCCAGCGGAGGAGGCGAGGGAAACTACGAGCAGTACTTC. This codes for CASGGGEGNYEQYF.

In this sample, this clone turned up a few times. The chain's CDR3 is CASSLGTGALDEQYF. For the CDR3, the DNA is TGTGCCAGCAGCCTCGGGACAGGGGCGCTTGACGAGCAGTACTTC. This chain connects TRBV11-2 to TRBJ2-7; TRBD1 matches at 10 bases. The junction had 9 bases not matched to a gene; V was cut back by 5 bases and J by 5 bases. The length of the CDR3 is 15 residues. The germline V gene encodes CDR1 SGHAT and CDR2 FQNNGV.

There are a few counts of this clone. This chain joins TRBV9 and TRBJ2-2; no firm D call. This CDR3 is built from 13 residues. Looked up from germline, CDR1 is SGDLS and CDR2 is YYNGEE. V lost 1 base and J 5 bases, leaving 6 bases between the germline ends. In DNA, the CDR3 is TGTGCCAGCAGCGTATTCGTAACCGGGGAGCTGTTTTTT. Residues: CASSVFVTGELFF.

Here the CDR3 DNA reads TGTGCCAGCAGCTTAGGGTACTGGGACAGGGATAACACCGGGGAGCTGTTTTTT. This codes for CASSLGYWDRDNTGELFF. The chain joins TRBV11-3 to TRBJ2-2; TRBD1 matches 9 bases. The CDR3 is made up of 18 amino acids. The V segment lost 1 base and the J segment 2 bases; nucleotides outside the gene matches: 8. Looked up from germline, CDR1 is SGHNT and CDR2 is YENEEA.

The chain couples TRBV7-2 to TRBJ2-3; D is ambiguous. Trimming removed 0 bases at V and 0 bases at J, with 7 bases between. CDR3 size: 15 residues. CDR1 SGHTA and CDR2 FQGNSA come from the germline V gene. The CDR3: CASSLARSSTDTQYF. The CDR3 DNA sequence: TGTGCCAGCAGCTTAGCTCGGTCTAGCACAGATACGCAGTATTTT.

This clone was recorded only once. V gene TRBV7-3 combines with J gene TRBJ2-3; perhaps TRBD2 as D (7 bases). Germline V gene sequence: CDR1 SGHTA, CDR2 FQGTGA. The CDR3 runs 15 residues. V was trimmed by 5 bases and J by 3 bases, leaving 15 bases between them. For the CDR3, the DNA is TGTGCCAGCAGCCAGGGGAGGGTAGCGACAGATACGCAGTATTTT. Its protein is CASSQGRVATDTQYF.

The rearrangement links TRBV19 to TRBJ2-3, with D maybe TRBD1 (6 bases). V lost 1 base, J lost 2 bases, and 13 bases lay in between. Germline-derived CDR1 and CDR2 are LNHDA and SQIVND (reference sequence). The CDR3 length is 16 residues. Here the CDR3 reads CASSIGPYRDTDTQYF. In DNA form, the CDR3 reads TGTGCCAGTAGTATAGGACCCTACAGGGACACAGATACGCAGTATTTT.

This clone was seen only a few times. CDR3 loop: CASSTRPRNTEAFF. DNA for the CDR3: TGTGCCAGTAGTACCCGCCCGAGAAACACTGAAGCTTTCTTT. V usage is TRBV19 and J usage is TRBJ1-1; D is unresolved. Deletions cut 4 bases from V and 2 bases from J, with 11 bases between. This CDR3 has 14 residues. CDR1 is LNHDA, CDR2 SQIVND, per germline (reference sequence).

The chain links TRBV4-3 to TRBJ2-2, with TRBD2 matching 7 bases. With 0 bases clipped from V and 6 bases from J, the junction kept 7 bases outside the gene matches. CDR1 LGHNA and CDR2 YSLEER come from the germline V gene. This CDR3 region has 16 residues. The CDR3, as DNA: TGCGCCAGCAGCCAAGATTTCGGGGGAGGGGCCGGGGAGCTGTTTTTT. It is translated as CASSQDFGGGAGELFF.

This sequence joins TRBV2 and TRBJ2-7, with a weak D call TRBD1 (5 bases). V shed 6 bases and J shed 6 bases, with 15 bases lying between them. Germline V gene lookup returns CDR1 SNHLY and CDR2 FYNNEI. The CDR3 sequence is 13 residues long. CDR3: CASSATGTSEQYF. CDR3 sequence (DNA): TGTGCCAGCAGCGCTACAGGCACCAGCGAGCAGTACTTC.

This clone was seen only once. The rearrangement joins TRBV14 to TRBJ2-7; TRBD1 is a possible D gene (5 bases). The germline CDR1 and CDR2 sequences are SGHDN and FVKESK. The V gene lost 3 bases and the J gene lost 6 bases, with 12 bases spanning the gap. The CDR3 length is 13 residues. CDR3 sequence (DNA): TGTGCCAGCAGCCAGGGCAGGGTGACCGAGCAGTACTTC. This codes for CASSQGRVTEQYF.

The chain has TRBV5-1 and TRBJ2-1; 7 bases align to TRBD2. CDR1 and CDR2 (germline): SGHRS, YFSETQ. The J segment lost 4 bases and the V segment lost 0 bases, leaving 10 bases of the junction unmatched. This CDR3 has 17 residues. The CDR3 coding sequence is TGCGCCAGCAGCTTGGGTTTGGGTGGGAGGGCTTACAATGAGCAGTTCTTC. Translating gives CASSLGLGGRAYNEQFF.

CDR3 sequence (DNA): TGTGCCAGCAGCTCTCTTGGGACTTACTCCTACAATGAGCAGTTCTTC. This translates into CASSSLGTYSYNEQFF. The rearrangement joins TRBV27 to TRBJ2-1, with D perhaps TRBD2 (6 bases). In germline, CDR1 is MNHEY, CDR2 SMNVEV (reference sequence). V dropped 6 bases and J dropped 0 bases, with 15 bases sitting between them. This CDR3 has 16 residues.